Below are 9 T cell receptor beta chains sequenced from a single sample in a study of blood T cell repertoires in COVID-19 (dated by TCRdb to about 2020). The library was built by means of the immunoSEQ multiplex PCR assay. TCRdb carries this immuneACCESS record with in-frame sequences only. Its versions omit some clonotypes, under half of them owing to an unresolved V gene in the studies checked, with the rest unexplained. This sample holds about 150,000 clones; more than 65% were observed only once. About 4% of the sample belongs to the ten largest clones. The sample comprised peripheral blood. These receptors came from a man between 60 and 75 years old with acute or convalescent COVID-19.

This sequence joins TRBV4-1 and TRBJ2-3; 7 bases align to TRBD2. CDR1 is MGHRA, CDR2 YSYEKL, per germline. V lost 1 base and J lost 1; bases outside the gene matches: 2. The CDR3 consists of 15 residues. In nucleotides, the CDR3 is TGCGCCAGCAGCCAAGTTGCGGGAGGCACAGATACGCAGTATTTT. Translation gives CASSQVAGGTDTQYF.

In this sample, this clone turned up a few times. The V gene is TRBV10-2, the J gene TRBJ1-2, with 9 bases fitting TRBD1. V lost 4 bases to trimming and J lost 4 bases; unmatched junction nucleotides: 4. From germline, CDR1 is WSHSY and CDR2 SAAADI. CDR3 size: 14 residues. The CDR3 DNA sequence: TGCGCCAGCAGTGGGACAGGGGCGGTCTATGGCTACACCTTC. This codes for CASSGTGAVYGYTF.

The rearrangement links TRBV23-1 to TRBJ1-4; D gene uncertain. TRBV23-1 qualifies as an ORF whose function is uncertain. Trimming shortened V by 9 bases and J by 7 bases, and 18 bases separated the two germline ends. This CDR3 is built from 14 residues. The CDR3 loop reads CASTPRTAIEKLFF. The DNA of the CDR3 is TGCGCCAGTACACCACGCACCGCCATTGAAAAACTGTTTTTT.

J is TRBJ1-3 and V is TRBV28, with a tentative D call TRBD1 (6 bases). The length of the CDR3 is 13 residues. Germline CDR1 reads MDHEN; CDR2 reads SYDVKM. V lost 7 bases and J 5 bases, leaving 12 bases between the germline ends. CDR3 sequence (DNA): TGTGCCAGCACTGGGCAGGGGAGAAACACCATATATTTT. Encoded protein: CASTGQGRNTIYF.

This clone turned up a few times. The chain links TRBV6-5 to TRBJ1-5; D not resolved. In germline, CDR1 is MNHEY, CDR2 SVGAGI. CDR3 length: 13 amino acids. V dropped 0 bases and J dropped 7 bases, with 7 bases sitting between them. CDR3 loop: CASSYSQAQPQHF. CDR3 nucleotide sequence: TGTGCCAGCAGTTACTCGCAGGCCCAGCCCCAGCATTTT.

The V call is TRBV3-1 (or the pseudogene TRBV3-2), the J call TRBJ2-7; 10 bases align to TRBD1. Germline values: CDR1 LGHDT, CDR2 YNNKEL (reference sequence). The CDR3 has 17 amino acids. V lost 3 bases to trimming and J lost 7 bases; unmatched junction nucleotides: 15. The CDR3 coding sequence is TGTGCCAGCAGCCAGGGGACAGGGGATGTCTTTAGCGAGGAGCAGTACTTC. Protein: CASSQGTGDVFSEEQYF.

The rearrangement joins TRBV9 to TRBJ2-7, with D unresolved. CDR1 is SGDLS, CDR2 YYNGEE, per germline. V was pared by 3 bases and J by 3 bases, with 13 bases between. The CDR3 is made up of 14 amino acids. CDR3 nucleotides: TGTGCCAGCAGCGCCGTCTCAGTAAGCTACGAGCAGTACTTC. Encoded protein: CASSAVSVSYEQYF.

The chain carries TRBV7-2 and TRBJ2-5; 15 bases agree with TRBD2. The CDR3 runs to 16 residues. Germline trimming cut 5 bases from V and 4 bases from J; bases unmatched to any gene: 5. Germline CDR1 and CDR2: SGHTA and FQGNSA. CDR3 residues: CASSLGLAGGRETQYF. The CDR3 DNA sequence: TGTGCCAGCAGCCTGGGACTAGCGGGAGGCCGAGAGACCCAGTACTTC.

The chain recombines TRBV6-5 with TRBJ1-1; D is perhaps TRBD1 (5 bases). There are 15 residues in the CDR3. Trimming shortened V by 5 bases and J by 1 base, and 14 bases separated the two germline ends. The germline V gene has CDR1 MNHEY and CDR2 SVGAGI. CDR3 region: CASSPLGLPNTEAFF. CDR3 bases: TGTGCCAGCAGTCCCTTGGGACTTCCGAACACTGAAGCTTTCTTT.